The 19 T cell receptor beta chains given below trace back to one sample, sequenced in a study of cytomegalovirus exposure and HLA in healthy donors. Primers: 60 Vbeta forward and 13 Jbeta reverse. Repertoires were generated with immunoSEQ multiplex PCR, while TCRdb's copy carries only in-frame clones and drops some. The sample has over 100,000 clones, about 9.4% seen once; the top ten hold roughly 5%. Specimen: PBMCs. These receptors were collected from a man between 35 and 55 years old in good health and CMV-seropositive.

The CDR3: CASSASGSYNEQFF. CDR3 sequence (DNA): TGCGCCAGCAGTGCTAGCGGGAGCTACAATGAGCAGTTCTTC. The chain couples TRBV10-1 to TRBJ2-1, with TRBD2 matching over 10 bases. The CDR3 runs 14 residues. Germline V CDR1 and CDR2: WNHNN, SYGVQD (reference sequence). Trimming cost V 4 bases and J 3 bases; bases outside gene matches: 0.

The V and J genes are TRBV11-3 and TRBJ2-2; D is possibly TRBD2 (6 bases). Germline V lookup: CDR1 SGHNT, CDR2 YENEEA. The V and J ends lost 7 bases and 0 bases respectively, with 9 bases between them. This CDR3 has 14 amino acids. The CDR3 sequence: CASTVAANTGELFF. The DNA of the CDR3 is TGTGCCAGCACGGTAGCGGCGAACACCGGGGAGCTGTTTTTT.

This clone appeared a few times. The chain combines TRBV7-9 with TRBJ2-7; 9 bases are a match to TRBD1. Germline V lookup: CDR1 SEHNR, CDR2 FQNEAQ (reference sequence). The junction had 9 bases not matched to a gene; V was cut back by 5 bases and J by 4 bases. The CDR3 is made up of 15 amino acids. The CDR3 nucleotides read TGTGCCAGCAGCCCGGAGACAGGGGGTCAATACGAGCAGTACTTC. Its translation is CASSPETGGQYEQYF. Based on the CDR3 plus reference TRBV7-9 and TRBJ2-7, the full variable domain is DTGVSQNPRHKITKRGQNVTFRCDPISEHNRLYWYRQTLGQGPEFLTYFQNEAQLEKSRLLSDRFSAERPKGSFSTLEIQRTEQGDSAMYLCASSPETGGQYEQYFGPGTRLTVT.

The rearrangement uses TRBV5-6 and TRBJ2-1, with D tentatively TRBD2 (6 bases). The CDR3 contains 15 residues. CDR1 SGHDT and CDR2 YYEEEE come from the germline V gene. Trimming cost V 3 bases and J 0 bases, with 10 bases left between them. The chain's CDR3 is CASSWGDSSYNEQFF. Written as DNA, the CDR3 is TGTGCCAGCAGCTGGGGGGATAGCTCCTACAATGAGCAGTTCTTC.

The chain has TRBV19 and TRBJ2-2; 13 bases line up with TRBD2. The CDR3 has 16 amino acids. Trimming took 6 bases from V and 7 from J; bases not matched to a gene: 8. Per the germline V gene, CDR1 is LNHDA and CDR2 is SQIVND (reference sequence). The CDR3 spells CASRPSLAGGFGELFF. The CDR3 DNA reads TGTGCCAGTAGGCCTTCACTAGCGGGAGGGTTCGGGGAGCTGTTTTTT.

This clone was counted a few times. This chain connects TRBV7-6 to TRBJ2-7, with D tentatively TRBD2 (5 bases). Germline loops: CDR1 SGHVS, CDR2 FNYEAQ. Trimming pared 0 bases from V and 2 bases from J, leaving 8 bases between. The CDR3 totals 14 residues. CDR3 bases: TGTGCCAGCAGCTTAGCCGGGATGACCTACGAGCAGTACTTC. Encoded protein: CASSLAGMTYEQYF.

A few counts support this clone. The chain has TRBV28 and TRBJ2-3, with 8 nucleotides matching TRBD2. The germline gives CDR1 MDHEN, CDR2 SYDVKM. The trim removed 2 bases at V and 4 bases at J, leaving 5 bases unmatched. The CDR3 contains 15 residues. CDR3 sequence reads: CASSLPGGPPDTQYF. The DNA for the CDR3 is TGTGCCAGCAGTTTACCGGGAGGGCCCCCAGATACGCAGTATTTT.

V usage is TRBV15 and J usage is TRBJ2-7; 9 nucleotides agree with TRBD2. This CDR3 contains 17 residues. The V segment lost 1 base and the J segment 2 bases; nucleotides outside the gene matches: 9. Looked up from germline, CDR1 is LNHNV and CDR2 is YYDKDF (reference sequence). The CDR3: CATSRVPPGLATYEQYF. CDR3 nucleotides: TGTGCCACCAGCAGAGTCCCCCCGGGACTAGCCACCTACGAGCAGTACTTC.

This chain links TRBV5-4 with TRBJ1-3, with D perhaps TRBD1 (5 bases). Germline V CDR1 and CDR2: SGHNT, YYREEE (reference sequence). V gave up 0 bases and J gave up 4 bases, with 11 bases separating them. There are 15 residues in the CDR3. The CDR3 is CASSLAGYSGNTIYF. CDR3 bases: TGTGCCAGCAGCTTGGCAGGGTATTCCGGAAACACCATATATTTT.

The rearrangement joins TRBV7-9 to TRBJ1-2; TRBD1 might be the D (6 bases). V gave up 0 bases and J gave up 6 bases, with 11 bases separating them. The CDR3 is made up of 14 amino acids. Germline V gives CDR1 SEHNR, CDR2 FQNEAQ (reference sequence). The CDR3 loop reads CASSLAGAGNGYTF. The DNA of the CDR3 is TGTGCCAGCAGCTTAGCGGGGGCAGGGAATGGCTACACCTTC.

Only a few counts were recorded for this clone. The V gene is TRBV12-5, the J gene TRBJ1-5; D is possibly TRBD1 (5 bases). The CDR3 is made up of 14 amino acids. V dropped 5 bases and J dropped 7 bases, with 15 bases sitting between them. CDR1 is LGHNT and CDR2 is FRNRAP in the germline V gene. CDR3 in DNA: TGTGCTAGTGGTCAGGGCCTCCCGGGCCAGCCCCAGCATTTT. As protein: CASGQGLPGQPQHF.

This clone was detected ten times or more. This sequence joins TRBV6-1 and TRBJ2-1, with 12 nucleotides matching TRBD2. CDR3 length: 13 amino acids. The V and J ends lost 3 bases and 15 bases, in that order; junction bases with no gene match: 6. Germline V lookup: CDR1 MNHNS, CDR2 SASEGT. The CDR3: CASSELTSGRLFF. For the CDR3, the DNA is TGTGCCAGCAGTGAGTTGACTAGCGGGAGACTGTTCTTC.

The chain recombines TRBV10-3 with TRBJ2-7; 11 bases are shared with TRBD1. The V gene's germline CDR1 is ENHRY and CDR2 SYGVKD. This CDR3 region has 14 residues. J lost 1 base, V lost 6 bases, and 2 bases had no gene match. Here the CDR3 reads CAIRGQGESYEQYF. The DNA of the CDR3 is TGTGCCATCAGGGGACAGGGGGAATCCTACGAGCAGTACTTC.

This clone was recorded a few times. The CDR3 protein is CASSSLGDRDRDQETQYF. CDR3 nucleotides: TGTGCCAGCAGCTCCTTGGGTGACCGGGACAGGGATCAAGAGACCCAGTACTTC. The V gene is TRBV7-9, the J gene TRBJ2-5; 9 bases align to TRBD1. The CDR3 has 18 amino acids. Germline V gives CDR1 SEHNR, CDR2 FQNEAQ (reference sequence). V lost 4 bases to trimming and J lost 2 bases; unmatched junction nucleotides: 14.

This chain connects TRBV25-1 to TRBJ2-5; D is unclear. The DNA end is more similar to TRBJ2-7, so the J call may be wrong. Germline V gene sequence: CDR1 MGHDK, CDR2 SYGVNS. CDR3 size: 13 residues. CDR3 nucleotides: TGTGCCAGCAGTGACGTACAGCCCTACGAGCAGTACTTC. Amino acids: CASSDVQPYEQYF.

This chain uses TRBV11-3 with TRBJ2-1; D remains ambiguous. The CDR3 length is 13 residues. Germline CDR1 reads SGHNT; CDR2 reads YENEEA. With 3 bases removed from V and 4 bases from J, the gap between germline ends came to 7 bases. The CDR3 nucleotides are TGTGCCAGCAGCTTCACAGAGTACAATGAGCAGTTCTTC. Translated: CASSFTEYNEQFF.

CDR3 loop: CASKGTSSNEQFF. The CDR3, as DNA: TGTGCCAGCAAGGGGACTAGCAGCAATGAGCAGTTCTTC. The J gene is TRBJ2-1, the V gene TRBV28, with 9 nucleotides matching TRBD2. Germline CDR1 and CDR2: MDHEN and SYDVKM. V dropped 7 bases and J dropped 6; count of bases not matched to a gene: 4. The CDR3 length is 13 residues.

This clone was counted a few times. CDR3 sequence (DNA): TGTGCCAGTAGTCCCAGGGGCAACCAAGAGACCCAGTACTTC. Encoded protein: CASSPRGNQETQYF. V gene TRBV19 combines with J gene TRBJ2-5; tentative D call: TRBD1 (6 bases). The ends were cut back, 5 bases at V and 0 bases at J, with 10 bases in the middle. The CDR3 has 14 residues. The germline CDR1 and CDR2 sequences are LNHDA and SQIVND (reference sequence).

The chain has TRBV10-3 and TRBJ2-2; no definite D call. This CDR3 contains 17 residues. CDR1 and CDR2 from the germline V gene are ENHRY and SYGVKD. V was clipped by 0 bases and J by 3 bases, with 14 bases between them. CDR3 region: CAISESTRGSDTGELFF. The CDR3 coding sequence is TGTGCCATCAGTGAGTCGACTCGAGGTTCTGACACCGGGGAGCTGTTTTTT.